This TCR beta chain was found in a study of glioma-infiltrating T cells after dendritic cell vaccination. V was cut by 6 bases and J by 8 bases, with 34 bases left in between. Germline values: CDR1 SGHNT, CDR2 YYREEE (reference sequence). CDR3 length equals 19 residues. Data came from immunoSEQ multiplex PCR; TCRdb stores just in-frame clones and leaves some out. The data contain about 99,000 clones, 75% to 85% of them seen just once; the ten biggest clones take up 10% to 15%. The source was blood, collected before dendritic cell vaccination. This sequence originates from a human donor with glioblastoma. This sequence joins TRBV5-4 and TRBJ2-3; a weak D match, TRBD2 (6 bases). CDR3 in DNA: TGTGCCAGCACCAACCCGGGCGGAGGGGCCCTCACGGCTGTGGGTACGCAGTATTTT. It is translated as CASTNPGGGALTAVGTQYF.